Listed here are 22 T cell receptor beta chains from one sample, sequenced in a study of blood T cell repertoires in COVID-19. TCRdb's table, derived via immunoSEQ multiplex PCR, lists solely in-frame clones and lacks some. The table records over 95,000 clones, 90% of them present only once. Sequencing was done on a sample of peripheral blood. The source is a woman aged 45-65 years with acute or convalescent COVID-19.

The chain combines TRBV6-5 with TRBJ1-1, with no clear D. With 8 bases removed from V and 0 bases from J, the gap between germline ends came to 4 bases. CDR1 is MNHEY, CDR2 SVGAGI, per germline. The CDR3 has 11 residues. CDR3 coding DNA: TGTGCCAGCCAAATGAACACTGAAGCTTTCTTT. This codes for CASQMNTEAFF.

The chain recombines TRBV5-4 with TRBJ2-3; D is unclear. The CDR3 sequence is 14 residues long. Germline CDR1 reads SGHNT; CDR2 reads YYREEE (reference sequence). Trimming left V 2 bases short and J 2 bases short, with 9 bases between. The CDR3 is CASSFPDSTDTQYF. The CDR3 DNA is TGTGCCAGCAGCTTTCCCGACTCCACAGATACGCAGTATTTT.

The CDR3 is CAWKMGAENTEAFF. The CDR3 DNA follows: TGTGCCTGGAAAATGGGGGCCGAGAACACTGAAGCTTTCTTT. The V gene is TRBV30, the J gene TRBJ1-1; D possibly corresponds to TRBD1 (6 bases). Germline CDR1 is GTSNPN and CDR2 is SVGIG (reference sequence). Trimming removed 4 bases from V and 1 base from J, with 13 bases in between. CDR3 length equals 14 residues.

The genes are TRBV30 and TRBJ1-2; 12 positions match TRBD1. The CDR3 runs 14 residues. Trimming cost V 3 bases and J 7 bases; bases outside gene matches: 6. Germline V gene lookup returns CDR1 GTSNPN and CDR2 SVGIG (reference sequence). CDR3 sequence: CAWSEGTGGLGYTF. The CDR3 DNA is TGTGCCTGGAGCGAGGGGACAGGGGGCCTTGGCTACACCTTC. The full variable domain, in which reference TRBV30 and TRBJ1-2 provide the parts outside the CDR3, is SQTIHQWPATLVQPVGSPLSLECTVEGTSNPNLYWYRQAAGRGLQLLFYSVGIGQISSEVPQNLSASRPQDRQFILSSKKLLLSDSGFYLCAWSEGTGGLGYTFGSGTRLTVV.

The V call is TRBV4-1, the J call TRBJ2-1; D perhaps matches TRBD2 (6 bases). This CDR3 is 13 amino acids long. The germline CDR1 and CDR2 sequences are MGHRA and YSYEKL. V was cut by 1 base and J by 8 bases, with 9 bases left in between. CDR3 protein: CASSQAGAYEQFF. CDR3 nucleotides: TGCGCCAGCAGCCAAGCGGGAGCATATGAGCAGTTCTTC.

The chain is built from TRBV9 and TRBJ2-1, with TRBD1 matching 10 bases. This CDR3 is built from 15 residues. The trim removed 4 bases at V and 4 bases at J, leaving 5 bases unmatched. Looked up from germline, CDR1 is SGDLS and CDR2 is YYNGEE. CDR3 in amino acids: CASSPGTGDYNEQFF. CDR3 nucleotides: TGTGCCAGCAGCCCCGGGACAGGGGATTACAATGAGCAGTTCTTC.

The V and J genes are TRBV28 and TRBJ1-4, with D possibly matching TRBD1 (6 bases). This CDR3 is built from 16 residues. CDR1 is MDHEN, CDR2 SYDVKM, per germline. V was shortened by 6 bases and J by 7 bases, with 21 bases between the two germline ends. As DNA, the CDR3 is TGTGCCAGCAGCTATAGAGGGCGGGCAGGGGCTGAAAAACTGTTTTTT. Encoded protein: CASSYRGRAGAEKLFF.

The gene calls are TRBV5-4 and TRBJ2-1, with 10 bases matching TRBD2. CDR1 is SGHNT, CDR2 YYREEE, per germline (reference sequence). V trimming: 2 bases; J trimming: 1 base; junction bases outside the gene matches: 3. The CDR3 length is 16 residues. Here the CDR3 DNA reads TGTGCCAGCAGCTTTGAGCGGGGGGGGTCCTACAATGAGCAGTTCTTC. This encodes CASSFERGGSYNEQFF.

CDR3 sequence reads: CASSQDETESYYGYTF. Written as DNA, the CDR3 is TGCGCCAGCAGCCAGGACGAGACAGAATCTTACTATGGCTACACCTTC. The V call is TRBV4-1, the J call TRBJ1-2; possible D gene TRBD1, 5 bases. The CDR3 extends over 16 amino acids. Germline V gene sequence: CDR1 MGHRA, CDR2 YSYEKL. V was trimmed by 3 bases and J by 3 bases, leaving 17 bases between them.

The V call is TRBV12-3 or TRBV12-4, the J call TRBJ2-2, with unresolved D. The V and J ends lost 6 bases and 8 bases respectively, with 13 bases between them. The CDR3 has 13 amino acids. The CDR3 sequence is CASSTHPRGELFF. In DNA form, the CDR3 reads TGTGCCAGCAGCACCCACCCGAGGGGGGAGCTGTTTTTT.

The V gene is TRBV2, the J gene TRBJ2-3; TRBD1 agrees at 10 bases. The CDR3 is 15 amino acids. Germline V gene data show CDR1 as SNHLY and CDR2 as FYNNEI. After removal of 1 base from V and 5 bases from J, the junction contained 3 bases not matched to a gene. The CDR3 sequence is CASSEGGQGLDTQYF. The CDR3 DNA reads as TGTGCCAGCAGTGAAGGGGGACAGGGGCTAGATACGCAGTATTTT. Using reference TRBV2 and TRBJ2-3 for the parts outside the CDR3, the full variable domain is EPEVTQTPSHQVTQMGQEVILRCVPISNHLYFYWYRQILGQKVEFLVSFYNNEISEKSEIFDDQFSVERPDGSNFTLKIRSTKLEDSAMYFCASSEGGQGLDTQYFGPGTRLTVL.

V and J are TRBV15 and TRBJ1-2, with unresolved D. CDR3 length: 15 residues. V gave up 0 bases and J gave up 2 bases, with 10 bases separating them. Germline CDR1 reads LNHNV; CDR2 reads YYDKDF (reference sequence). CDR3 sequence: CATSREAGGNYGYTF. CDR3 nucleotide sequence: TGTGCCACCAGCAGAGAGGCTGGAGGGAACTATGGCTACACCTTC.

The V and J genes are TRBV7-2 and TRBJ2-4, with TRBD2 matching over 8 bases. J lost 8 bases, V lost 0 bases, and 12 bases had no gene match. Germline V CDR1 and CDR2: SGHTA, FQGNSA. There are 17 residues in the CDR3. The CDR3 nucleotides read TGTGCCAGCAGCTTAGCGCCCCGGGGGGGAGTAAACGACATTCAGTACTTC. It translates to CASSLAPRGGVNDIQYF.

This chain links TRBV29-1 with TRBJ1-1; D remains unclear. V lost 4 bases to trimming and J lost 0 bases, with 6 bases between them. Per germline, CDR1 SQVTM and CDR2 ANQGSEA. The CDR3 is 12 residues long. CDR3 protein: CSVGTLNTEAFF. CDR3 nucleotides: TGCAGCGTTGGAACTCTGAACACTGAAGCTTTCTTT. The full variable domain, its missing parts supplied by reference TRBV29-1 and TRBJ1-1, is SAVISQKPSRDICQRGTSLTIQCQVDSQVTMMFWYRQQPGQSLTLIATANQGSEATYESGFVIDKFPISRPNLTFSTLTVSNMSPEDSSIYLCSVGTLNTEAFFGQGTRLTVV.

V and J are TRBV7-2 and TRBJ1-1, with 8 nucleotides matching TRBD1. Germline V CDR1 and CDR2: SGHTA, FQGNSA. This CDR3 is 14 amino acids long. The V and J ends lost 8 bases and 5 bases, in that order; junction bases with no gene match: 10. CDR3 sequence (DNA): TGTGCCAGCGCCCCACGGACAGGGTTTACTGAAGCTTTCTTT. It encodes CASAPRTGFTEAFF.

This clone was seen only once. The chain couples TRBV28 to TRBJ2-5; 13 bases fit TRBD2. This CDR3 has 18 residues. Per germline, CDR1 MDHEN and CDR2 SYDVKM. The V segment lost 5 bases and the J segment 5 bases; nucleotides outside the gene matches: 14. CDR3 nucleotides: TGTGCCAGCAGTCCCGGACTAGCGGGAGAGGAAAAAATCGAGACCCAGTACTTC. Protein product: CASSPGLAGEEKIETQYF.

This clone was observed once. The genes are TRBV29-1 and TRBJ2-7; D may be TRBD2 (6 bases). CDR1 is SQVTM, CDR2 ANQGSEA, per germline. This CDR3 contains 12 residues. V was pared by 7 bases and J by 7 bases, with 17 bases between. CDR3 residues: CSAQAGSGEQYF. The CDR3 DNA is TGCAGCGCCCAAGCGGGTTCGGGAGAGCAGTACTTC.

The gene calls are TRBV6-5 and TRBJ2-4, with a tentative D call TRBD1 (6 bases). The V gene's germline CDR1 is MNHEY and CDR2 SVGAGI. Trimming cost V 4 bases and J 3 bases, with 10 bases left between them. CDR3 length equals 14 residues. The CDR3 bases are TGTGCCAGCAGTTTTCCAGGGGACAAAAACATTCAGTACTTC. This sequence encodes CASSFPGDKNIQYF.

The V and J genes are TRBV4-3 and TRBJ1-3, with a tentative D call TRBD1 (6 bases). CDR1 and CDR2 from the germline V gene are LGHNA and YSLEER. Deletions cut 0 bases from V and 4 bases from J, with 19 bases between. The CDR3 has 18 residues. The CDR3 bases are TGCGCCAGCAGCCAAGAAAGGATCGGGGACATATCAGGAAACACCATATATTTT. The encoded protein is CASSQERIGDISGNTIYF.

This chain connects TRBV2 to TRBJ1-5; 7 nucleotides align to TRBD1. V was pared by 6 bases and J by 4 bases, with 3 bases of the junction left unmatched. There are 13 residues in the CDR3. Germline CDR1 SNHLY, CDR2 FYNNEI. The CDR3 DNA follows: TGTGCCAGCAGAGGGACAGAGAATCAGCCCCAGCATTTT. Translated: CASRGTENQPQHF. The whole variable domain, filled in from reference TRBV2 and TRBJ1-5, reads EPEVTQTPSHQVTQMGQEVILRCVPISNHLYFYWYRQILGQKVEFLVSFYNNEISEKSEIFDDQFSVERPDGSNFTLKIRSTKLEDSAMYFCASRGTENQPQHFGDGTRLSIL.

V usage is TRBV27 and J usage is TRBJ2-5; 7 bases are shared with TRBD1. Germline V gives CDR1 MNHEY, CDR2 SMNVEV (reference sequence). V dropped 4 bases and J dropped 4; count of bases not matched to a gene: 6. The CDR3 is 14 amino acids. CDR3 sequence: CASSSAPGGETQYF. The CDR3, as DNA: TGTGCCAGCAGTTCCGCCCCAGGGGGAGAGACCCAGTACTTC.

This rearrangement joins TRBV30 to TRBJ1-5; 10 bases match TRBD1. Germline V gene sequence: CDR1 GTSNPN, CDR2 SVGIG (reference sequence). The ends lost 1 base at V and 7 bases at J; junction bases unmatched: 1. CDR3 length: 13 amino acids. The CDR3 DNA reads TGTGCCTGGAGTGGGACAGGGGGACAGCCCCAGCATTTT. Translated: CAWSGTGGQPQHF. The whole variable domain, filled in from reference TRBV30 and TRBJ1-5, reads SQTIHQWPATLVQPVGSPLSLECTVEGTSNPNLYWYRQAAGRGLQLLFYSVGIGQISSEVPQNLSASRPQDRQFILSSKKLLLSDSGFYLCAWSGTGGQPQHFGDGTRLSIL.